A selection of T cell receptor beta chains follows, all from one sample in a study of blood T cell repertoires in COVID-19. Using immunoSEQ multiplex PCR, the repertoire was profiled, and TCRdb retains in-frame clones only, with some absent. The table records some 250,000 clones, approximately 85% of them present only once. The sequencing sample was made of PBMCs or T cells enriched from blood (not recorded which). These TCRs come from a woman in her fifties or sixties who had recovered from COVID-19. The conserved cysteine and the conserved F or W are not part of the CDR3 here. Fields, in order: V gene, D gene, CDR3 protein. The D gene is left open where the match is weak.

V gene: TRBV6-5
D gene: TRBD1
CDR3 protein: ASSYRGQREAF

V gene: TRBV7-9
D gene: TRBD1
CDR3 protein: ASSPTTGVYGYT

V gene: TRBV6-4
D gene: -
CDR3 protein: ASSESPDTQY

V gene: TRBV3-1/TRBV3-2
D gene: TRBD1
CDR3 protein: ASSQSQGPSDTQY

V gene: TRBV4-1
D gene: -
CDR3 protein: ASSYRSNLAKNIQY

V gene: TRBV5-1
D gene: -
CDR3 protein: ASSPNPAQETQY

V gene: TRBV2
D gene: TRBD2
CDR3 protein: ASRGEGYEQY

V gene: TRBV3-1/TRBV3-2
D gene: TRBD1
CDR3 protein: ASYATGAIETQY

V gene: TRBV5-1
D gene: -
CDR3 protein: ASSSRDTEAF

V gene: TRBV24-1
D gene: TRBD1
CDR3 protein: ATSDLHGTGGIESNQPQH

V gene: TRBV5-1
D gene: TRBD2
CDR3 protein: ASSRLAGSNTDTQY

V gene: TRBV7-9
D gene: TRBD1
CDR3 protein: ASSLGQLYGYT